Listed here are 25 T cell receptor beta chains from one sample, sequenced in a study of CD8 T cells in Susac syndrome. Random hexamers primed reverse transcription of about 0.45 to 1 ug RNA. Via MiXCR, TCRdb re-called the immunoSEQ multiplex PCR reads, giving one row per CDR3 protein. This sample yields 300,000 to 350,000 distinct CDR3 sequences, of which under 95% are seen a single time; over 0.065% belongs to the top ten. The specimen was CD4+ T cells from PBMCs. The receptors stem from a human donor with multiple sclerosis.

V is TRBV12-3 or TRBV12-4 and J is TRBJ1-1; D uncertain. V shed 5 bases and J shed 1 base, with 8 bases lying between them. The CDR3 totals 13 residues. The CDR3 is CASSAVGNTEAFF. The CDR3 DNA reads TGTGCCAGCAGTGCTGTAGGGAACACTGAAGCTTTCTTT.

J is TRBJ2-7 and V is TRBV2, with D possibly matching TRBD2 (5 bases). In germline, CDR1 is SNHLY, CDR2 FYNNEI. This CDR3 is 11 amino acids long. Trimming shortened V by 8 bases and J by 3 bases, and 8 bases separated the two germline ends. The CDR3 spells CASQEVYEQYF. The CDR3 DNA reads as TGTGCCAGCCAGGAGGTCTACGAGCAGTACTTC.

The chain joins TRBV18 to TRBJ2-1; 11 bases line up with TRBD2. Germline lookup yields CDR1 KGHSH and CDR2 LQKENI. The CDR3 is 18 residues long. Trimming removed 3 bases from V and 5 bases from J; junction bases left unmatched: 12. The CDR3 region is CASSPRGLAGGLDNEQFF. CDR3 DNA: TGTGCCAGCTCACCCCGTGGTCTAGCGGGAGGTCTTGACAATGAGCAGTTCTTC.

The chain employs TRBV18 and TRBJ2-7; the D is unclear. The germline V gene encodes CDR1 KGHSH and CDR2 LQKENI. Trimming shortened V by 0 bases and J by 5 bases, and 11 bases separated the two germline ends. The CDR3 is made up of 14 amino acids. The CDR3 DNA sequence: TGTGCCAGCTCACCACCGGGGTCACGGGACGAGCAGTACTTC. This gives the protein CASSPPGSRDEQYF.

The chain combines TRBV7-9 with TRBJ2-7; a possible D gene is TRBD1 (5 bases). Deletions cut 5 bases from V and 1 base from J, with 12 bases between. CDR1 and CDR2 from the germline V gene are SEHNR and FQNEAQ (reference sequence). This CDR3 region has 14 residues. Here the CDR3 DNA reads TGTGCCAGCAGCCCAGGGTATGGGTCCTACGAGCAGTACTTC. Translation gives CASSPGYGSYEQYF.

The J gene is TRBJ1-6, the V gene TRBV7-8, with 12 bases fitting TRBD1. Looked up from germline, CDR1 is SGHVS and CDR2 is FQNEAQ. The CDR3 runs to 17 residues. After removal of 4 bases from V and 7 bases from J, the junction contained 8 bases not matched to a gene. CDR3 residues: CASSSAGTGGRNSPLHF. Written as DNA, the CDR3 is TGTGCCAGCAGCTCCGCCGGGACAGGGGGCAGGAATTCACCCCTCCACTTT.

The chain links TRBV7-9 to TRBJ1-1, with D unclear. V was cut by 0 bases and J by 6 bases, with 5 bases left in between. The CDR3 runs to 12 residues. Germline V gene lookup returns CDR1 SEHNR and CDR2 FQNEAQ (reference sequence). Here the CDR3 reads CASSLAKAEAFF. As DNA, the CDR3 is TGTGCCAGCAGCTTAGCAAAGGCTGAAGCTTTCTTT.

The rearrangement uses TRBV7-9 and TRBJ1-2; TRBD1 might be the D (5 bases). This CDR3 contains 12 residues. The V end lost 5 bases, the J end lost 3 bases, and 7 bases lay between the germline ends. Germline loops: CDR1 SEHNR, CDR2 FQNEAQ (reference sequence). For the CDR3, the DNA is TGTGCCAGCAGCGAACAGGACTATGGCTACACCTTC. This translates into CASSEQDYGYTF.

The chain couples TRBV18 to TRBJ2-7, with a possible D match to TRBD2 (5 bases). The length of the CDR3 is 16 residues. Germline-derived CDR1 and CDR2 are KGHSH and LQKENI. V was cut by 2 bases and J by 3 bases, with 17 bases left in between. The CDR3 protein is CASSPALSGSDYEQYF. In DNA form, the CDR3 reads TGTGCCAGCTCACCAGCTTTATCGGGGAGCGACTACGAGCAGTACTTC.

This clonotype showed up just a few times. This chain connects TRBV7-2 to TRBJ2-2; D gene unclear. V was clipped by 4 bases and J by 5 bases, with 14 bases between them. Germline V lookup: CDR1 SGHTA, CDR2 FQGNSA. The CDR3 contains 15 residues. The CDR3 nucleotides read TGTGCCAGCAGCTCCGGTCGCCTCCGGACCGGGGAGCTGTTTTTT. Amino acid sequence: CASSSGRLRTGELFF.

The chain combines TRBV12-3 or TRBV12-4 with TRBJ2-1; 10 nucleotides match TRBD2. This CDR3 comprises 14 residues. V was clipped by 7 bases and J by 7 bases; unmatched bases: 7. Here the CDR3 reads CASKASGSRNEQFF. The CDR3 bases are TGTGCCAGCAAAGCTAGCGGGAGTAGAAATGAGCAGTTCTTC.

On this clonotype: An end of the junction does not agree with germline; a read error may underlie this. The rearrangement joins TRBV6-2 or TRBV6-3 to TRBJ2-5; D is ambiguous. Germline V gene data show CDR1 as MNHEY and CDR2 as SVGEGT. CDR3 length equals 11 residues. The DNA for the CDR3 is TGTGCCAGCAGTTACTCCTATGACCCTCACTTC. It is translated as CASSYSYDPHF.

V gene TRBV19 combines with J gene TRBJ2-3; D is unclear. The CDR3 loop spans 11 amino acids. Germline V gives CDR1 LNHDA, CDR2 SQIVND (reference sequence). Deletions cut 9 bases from V and 0 bases from J, with 4 bases between. CDR3 in DNA: TGTGCCAGCGCGAGCACAGATACGCAGTATTTT. Its protein is CASASTDTQYF.

Concerning this clonotype: One end of the junction does not line up with germline, which may come from a read error. The rearrangement joins TRBV27 to TRBJ2-1; D not resolved. CDR3 length: 14 residues. From germline, CDR1 is MNHEY and CDR2 SMNVEV (reference sequence). The CDR3 DNA reads as TGTGCCAGCGGTTTCATGCCCTCCCCCGATGAGCAGTTCTTC. Translating gives CASGFMPSPDEQFF.

This chain connects TRBV20-1 to TRBJ2-7; possible D gene TRBD1, 6 bases. The V end lost 4 bases, the J end lost 6 bases, and 25 bases lay between the germline ends. This CDR3 has 16 residues. Germline V lookup: CDR1 DFQATT, CDR2 SNEGSKA (reference sequence). CDR3 nucleotide sequence: TGCAGTGCTACAGATCCGGCGCCTCAGGGGTATGCCGAGCAGTACTTC. This encodes CSATDPAPQGYAEQYF.

This rearrangement joins TRBV14 to TRBJ2-1; D remains ambiguous. V lost 1 base, J lost 5 bases, and 30 bases lay in between. The germline CDR1 and CDR2 sequences are SGHDN and FVKESK. This CDR3 has 21 residues. The CDR3 is CASSQATIRAPYVRPHNEQFF. The CDR3 DNA follows: TGTGCCAGCAGCCAAGCCACGATCCGTGCCCCATACGTGAGGCCCCACAATGAGCAGTTCTTC. Combining the CDR3 with reference TRBV14 and TRBJ2-1 gives the whole variable domain EAGVTQFPSHSVIEKGQTVTLRCDPISGHDNLYWYRRVMGKEIKFLLHFVKESKQDESGMPNNRFLAERTGGTYSTLKVQPAELEDSGVYFCASSQATIRAPYVRPHNEQFFGPGTRLTVL.

The rearrangement uses TRBV5-1 and TRBJ2-3; D perhaps matches TRBD2 (5 bases). The V end lost 2 bases, the J end lost 5 bases, and 15 bases lay between the germline ends. Germline-derived CDR1 and CDR2 are SGHRS and YFSETQ. The CDR3 is made up of 15 amino acids. The CDR3 sequence is CASSLEGRSGDTQYF. The CDR3 nucleotides are TGCGCCAGCAGCTTAGAAGGGAGATCCGGAGATACGCAGTATTTT.

The chain recombines TRBV18 with TRBJ1-2, with 7 bases lining up with TRBD1. From germline, CDR1 is KGHSH and CDR2 LQKENI. V dropped 5 bases and J dropped 4; count of bases not matched to a gene: 13. This CDR3 has 16 residues. The CDR3 is CASSENRDSPLYGYTF. CDR3 bases: TGTGCCAGCTCAGAAAACCGGGACAGCCCACTCTATGGCTACACCTTC.

This rearrangement joins TRBV23-1 to TRBJ2-7; D is unclear. TRBV23-1 is filed as an ORF, its function uncertain. Trimming left V 10 bases short and J 0 bases short, with 22 bases between. This CDR3 spans 16 amino acids. The chain's CDR3 is CATHRNPHVSSYEQYF. The CDR3 region has the DNA TGCGCCACCCACAGAAATCCTCACGTCAGCTCCTACGAGCAGTACTTC.

The chain couples TRBV4-3 to TRBJ2-3; no reliable D call. CDR1 is LGHNA, CDR2 YSLEER, per germline. This CDR3 has 14 residues. Trimming removed 3 bases at V and 0 bases at J, with 7 bases between. The CDR3 loop reads CASSQASSTDTQYF. CDR3 coding DNA: TGCGCCAGCAGCCAGGCGAGCAGCACAGATACGCAGTATTTT.

The table lists this clonotype with a count of one. The rearrangement joins TRBV4-1 to TRBJ1-2; 10 nucleotides agree with TRBD1. The ends lost 3 bases at V and 8 bases at J; junction bases unmatched: 6. This CDR3 contains 14 residues. Germline V gene sequence: CDR1 MGHRA, CDR2 YSYEKL. The chain's CDR3 is CASSHPDRGLGYTF. Written as DNA, the CDR3 is TGCGCCAGCAGCCACCCCGACAGGGGGCTAGGCTACACCTTC.

The CDR3 bases are TGTGCCAGCAGCTTAAACCCGGGACCTTTTTATGGCTACACCTTC. Its translation: CASSLNPGPFYGYTF. The chain joins TRBV7-3 to TRBJ1-2; D is perhaps TRBD1 (5 bases). Germline V lookup: CDR1 SGHTA, CDR2 FQGTGA. V lost 1 base to trimming and J lost 5 bases, with 14 bases between them. The CDR3 runs to 15 residues.

V usage is TRBV12-3 or TRBV12-4 and J usage is TRBJ1-2; 8 bases map to TRBD1. The CDR3 is 15 amino acids. V was clipped by 5 bases and J by 6 bases; unmatched bases: 11. The CDR3, as DNA: TGTGCCAGCAGTCTCCGGACAGGGAGGGGGAATGGCTACACCTTC. Translated, it gives CASSLRTGRGNGYTF.

Only a few counts were recorded for this clonotype. V usage is TRBV3-1 and J usage is TRBJ1-6; perhaps TRBD1 as D (6 bases). V dropped 1 base and J dropped 8 bases, with 21 bases sitting between them. Germline V lookup: CDR1 LGHDT, CDR2 YNNKEL (reference sequence). This CDR3 contains 18 residues. The CDR3 here is CASSQVPLRQEWYSPLHF. The CDR3 DNA reads as TGTGCCAGCAGCCAAGTGCCCCTCCGACAGGAATGGTATTCACCCCTCCACTTT.

V gene TRBV19 combines with J gene TRBJ1-2; no clear D. From germline, CDR1 is LNHDA and CDR2 SQIVND (reference sequence). The CDR3 has 13 amino acids. Trimming removed 3 bases from V and 1 base from J, with 6 bases in between. The CDR3: CASSIRGNYGYTF. The CDR3 DNA is TGTGCCAGTAGTATCCGGGGTAACTATGGCTACACCTTC.